These 22 T cell receptor beta chains came from one sample sequenced in a study of OX40 agonist ivuxolimab in advanced cancers. Assay: immunoSEQ multiplex PCR; the TCRdb copy retains only in-frame clones and omits some. The sample lists about 27,000 clones; 70% to 90% were seen once. Sequencing used CD4+ or CD8+ T cells sorted from blood, obtained in a trial of the OX40 agonist ivuxolimab. These receptors all stem from an adult with an advanced solid tumor such as melanoma, head and neck, liver or kidney cancer.

This clone was observed a few times. CDR3 amino acids: CASSVEVLAFGGELFF. The DNA for the CDR3 is TGTGCCAGCAGCGTAGAGGTTTTAGCGTTCGGCGGGGAGCTGTTTTTT. The genes are TRBV9 and TRBJ2-2; D is possibly TRBD2 (5 bases). Germline CDR1 SGDLS, CDR2 YYNGEE. The length of the CDR3 is 16 residues. Trimming stripped 0 bases from V and 7 bases from J, with 16 bases between.

This rearrangement joins TRBV7-9 to TRBJ1-1; unclear D gene. Trimming left V 7 bases short and J 3 bases short, with 15 bases between. This CDR3 has 14 residues. Germline CDR1 reads SEHNR; CDR2 reads FQNEAQ (reference sequence). DNA for the CDR3: TGTGCCAGCAACCAGGTTGGAGGCCACACTGAAGCTTTCTTT. Its translation is CASNQVGGHTEAFF.

This clone appeared a few times. The chain links TRBV4-3 to TRBJ2-2; D is unclear. The germline CDR1 and CDR2 sequences are LGHNA and YSLEER. CDR3 length: 13 residues. V was trimmed by 4 bases and J by 5 bases, leaving 8 bases between them. CDR3 loop: CASSPQITGELFF. CDR3 DNA sequence: TGCGCCAGCAGCCCTCAGATAACCGGGGAGCTGTTTTTT.

V is TRBV2 and J is TRBJ1-3; 10 bases fit TRBD1. J gave up 4 bases and V 4 bases, and 7 bases lay outside the gene matches. The CDR3 runs 16 residues. CDR1 and CDR2 (germline): SNHLY, FYNNEI. DNA of the CDR3: TGTGCCAGCAGTGCCCGACAGGGGGCCGGAGGAAACACCATATATTTT. Translated: CASSARQGAGGNTIYF.

The rearrangement joins TRBV7-9 to TRBJ2-5; D remains unclear. There are 15 residues in the CDR3. V lost 5 bases and J lost 0, with 13 bases in between. Germline assignment: CDR1 SEHNR and CDR2 FQNEAQ (reference sequence). The CDR3 sequence: CASSTKPTYQETQYF. DNA of the CDR3: TGTGCCAGCAGCACCAAACCGACGTACCAAGAGACCCAGTACTTC. The complete variable domain, with remaining parts taken from reference TRBV7-9 and TRBJ2-5, reads DTGVSQNPRHKITKRGQNVTFRCDPISEHNRLYWYRQTLGQGPEFLTYFQNEAQLEKSRLLSDRFSAERPKGSFSTLEIQRTEQGDSAMYLCASSTKPTYQETQYFGPGTRLLVL.

The chain uses TRBV7-6 and TRBJ1-1; no reliable D call. V was pared by 5 bases and J by 5 bases, with 12 bases between. Germline V gives CDR1 SGHVS, CDR2 FNYEAQ. This CDR3 region has 13 residues. The CDR3 DNA is TGTGCCAGCAGCCAACTGGCCCTTACTGAAGCTTTCTTT. Protein product: CASSQLALTEAFF.

The V call is TRBV13, the J call TRBJ1-2; D unclear. Germline assignment: CDR1 PRHDT and CDR2 FYEKMQ (reference sequence). V shed 2 bases and J shed 0 bases, with 13 bases lying between them. The CDR3 totals 16 residues. Here the CDR3 DNA reads TGTGCCAGCAGCTTATTTAGGGCACCGACTAACTATGGCTACACCTTC. It is translated as CASSLFRAPTNYGYTF.

The chain links TRBV6-6 to TRBJ2-3; no definite D call. V lost 0 bases to trimming and J lost 2 bases, with 9 bases between them. Germline CDR1 is MNHNY and CDR2 is SVGAGI (reference sequence). This CDR3 has 15 residues. CDR3 protein: CASSYSHHYTDTQYF. The CDR3 DNA reads as TGTGCCAGCAGTTACTCCCACCATTACACAGATACGCAGTATTTT.

This sequence joins TRBV19 and TRBJ2-5; 9 bases are a match to TRBD2. Looked up from germline, CDR1 is LNHDA and CDR2 is SQIVND (reference sequence). This CDR3 is built from 15 residues. The trim removed 5 bases at V and 5 bases at J, leaving 9 bases unmatched. CDR3 amino acids: CASSRTSVPGETQYF. CDR3 sequence (DNA): TGTGCCAGTAGTCGGACTAGCGTTCCGGGGGAGACCCAGTACTTC.

This clone has only one observation. The chain has TRBV27 and TRBJ1-2, with D perhaps TRBD1 (6 bases). Germline V lookup: CDR1 MNHEY, CDR2 SMNVEV (reference sequence). The CDR3 contains 14 residues. The germline V and J ends were trimmed by 6 bases and 3 bases, with 14 bases remaining between them. CDR3 amino acids: CASRGMEGDYGYTF. The DNA for the CDR3 is TGTGCCAGCAGAGGTATGGAGGGGGACTATGGCTACACCTTC.

In nucleotides, the CDR3 is TGTGCCAGCAGCTTATCGCTCGATAGCGGGAGCGCCGGGGAGCTGTTTTTT. Residues: CASSLSLDSGSAGELFF. This sequence joins TRBV13 and TRBJ2-2; TRBD2 matches 9 bases. There are 17 residues in the CDR3. Germline CDR1 reads PRHDT; CDR2 reads FYEKMQ (reference sequence). The junction had 10 bases not matched to a gene; V was cut back by 2 bases and J by 6 bases.

The chain couples TRBV2 to TRBJ2-7; perhaps TRBD1 as D (6 bases). Germline-derived CDR1 and CDR2 are SNHLY and FYNNEI. CDR3 length equals 11 residues. Trimming shortened V by 11 bases and J by 3 bases, and 11 bases separated the two germline ends. The DNA for the CDR3 is TGTGCCGTCCAGGACAGCTACGAGCAGTACTTC. This encodes CAVQDSYEQYF.

The V call is TRBV4-1, the J call TRBJ2-7, with 9 bases matching TRBD1. The CDR3 is 17 amino acids. The ends lost 3 bases at V and 3 bases at J; junction bases unmatched: 12. CDR1 MGHRA and CDR2 YSYEKL come from the germline V gene. In nucleotides, the CDR3 is TGCGCCAGCAGCCACCTCTCGCCGGGACAGGGAGACTACGAGCAGTACTTC. As protein: CASSHLSPGQGDYEQYF.

The chain links TRBV25-1 to TRBJ2-7, with D tentatively TRBD2 (6 bases). The CDR3 is 13 amino acids. Germline V gene data show CDR1 as MGHDK and CDR2 as SYGVNS. Deletions cut 3 bases from V and 2 bases from J, with 8 bases between. This CDR3 reads CASSDGGPYEQYF. CDR3 DNA: TGTGCCAGCAGTGATGGAGGGCCCTACGAGCAGTACTTC.

This clone was detected only once. This sequence joins TRBV29-1 and TRBJ2-3; D remains ambiguous. The CDR3 runs to 12 residues. V lost 2 bases to trimming and J lost 5 bases, with 8 bases between them. Looked up from germline, CDR1 is SQVTM and CDR2 is ANQGSEA. The CDR3 coding sequence is TGCAGCGTTGAATCCAATCTAGATACGCAGTATTTT. Protein: CSVESNLDTQYF.

This clone appeared a single time. The rearrangement links TRBV4-1 to TRBJ2-1; 8 bases agree with TRBD2. Germline CDR1 and CDR2: MGHRA and YSYEKL. J lost 4 bases, V lost 5 bases, and 7 bases had no gene match. The CDR3 spans 15 residues. DNA for the CDR3: TGCGCCAGCAGCTCCCCGGGACTAGGATACAATGAGCAGTTCTTC. Its protein product is CASSSPGLGYNEQFF.

V usage is TRBV7-3 and J usage is TRBJ2-3, with 7 bases lining up with TRBD2. Per germline, CDR1 SGHTA and CDR2 FQGTGA. This CDR3 spans 15 amino acids. V lost 5 bases and J lost 0; bases outside the gene matches: 5. The CDR3 DNA reads TGTGCCAGCAGCCTTAGCGGGTTTAGCACAGATACGCAGTATTTT. It yields the protein CASSLSGFSTDTQYF.

This clone was recorded only once. V is TRBV27 and J is TRBJ1-3, with D maybe TRBD1 (5 bases). Between the trimmed V and J ends, which lost 2 bases and 4 bases, there was a span of 15 bases. Germline loops: CDR1 MNHEY, CDR2 SMNVEV (reference sequence). CDR3 length: 16 residues. The CDR3 nucleotides are TGTGCCAGCAGTTTAGGACAAGGGATAGCGGGAAACACCATATATTTT. This gives the protein CASSLGQGIAGNTIYF.

The V call is TRBV27, the J call TRBJ2-7; D is ambiguous. From germline, CDR1 is MNHEY and CDR2 SMNVEV (reference sequence). Trimming shortened V by 6 bases and J by 3 bases, and 12 bases separated the two germline ends. CDR3 length equals 13 residues. In DNA, the CDR3 is TGTGCCAGCAGGTTAACGGGTAACTACGAGCAGTACTTC. Its translation: CASRLTGNYEQYF.

The chain has TRBV14 and TRBJ2-7; D unresolved. The CDR3 covers 16 residues. Germline V gene data show CDR1 as SGHDN and CDR2 as FVKESK. V was clipped by 1 base and J by 2 bases, with 15 bases between them. CDR3 amino acids: CASSQVYTQTTYEQYF. CDR3 in DNA: TGTGCCAGCAGCCAAGTCTACACCCAAACCACCTACGAGCAGTACTTC.

V is TRBV27 and J is TRBJ2-1; perhaps TRBD1 as D (5 bases). The CDR3 runs 14 residues. Trimming cost V 1 base and J 8 bases, with 12 bases left between them. The germline V gene has CDR1 MNHEY and CDR2 SMNVEV (reference sequence). CDR3 protein: CASSLWAGQDEQFF. The CDR3 bases are TGTGCCAGCAGTTTATGGGCAGGGCAGGATGAGCAGTTCTTC.

V usage is TRBV5-1 and J usage is TRBJ2-7, with a weak D call TRBD2 (7 bases). The CDR3 contains 14 residues. Germline lookup yields CDR1 SGHRS and CDR2 YFSETQ. The V gene lost 7 bases and the J gene lost 4 bases, with 18 bases spanning the gap. The CDR3 reads CASAGEGGKYEQYF. Written as DNA, the CDR3 is TGCGCCAGCGCAGGGGAGGGAGGGAAATACGAGCAGTACTTC.